The sequence of this T cell receptor beta chain was determined in a study of T-cell reconstitution after alpha-beta-depleted transplantation in children (dated by TCRdb to about 2016). Background on the whole study: Using TCR repertoire profiling, the study quantitatively followed how T-cell immune reconstitution unfolded in children after TCRalphabeta/CD19-depleted allogeneic hematopoietic cell transplantation. What the work shows at the level of the full study, not this receptor alone: In some patients, the high TCRbeta diversity seen at day 60 was put down to recipient T cells and intrathymic progenitors that had survived conditioning. The frequencies of hyperexpanded clones fell over the following months, and after one year, T-cell counts and TCRbeta diversity were mostly attributed to newly produced T cells. The apparently early alphabetaT-cell count recovery about two months after transplant was reportedly dependent on only several hundred rapidly expanded clones derived from non-depleted graft cells.

Per the publication, the treatment or condition label means: allogeneic hematopoietic cell transplantation with graft depleted of TCRalphabeta T cells and CD19 B cells. Transplant recipients were children who received TCRalphabeta/CD19-depleted allogeneic hematopoietic cell grafts. The library relied on PCR. Sequencing instrument: Illumina HiSeq 2500. To normalize quantification of the TCRbeta repertoire, the TCR libraries were built with molecular barcoding that relied on unique molecular identifiers. The public reads were quality trimmed at Q25 with fastp and then assembled into clones with MiXCR by TCRdb, keeping productive beta chains. Rows matching on CDR3 protein sequence are summarized as one entry with the most common DNA and genes. The sample data list hundreds of thousands of distinct CDR3 sequences, and about 15% of these were observed just once. Around 45% of the sample rests with the top ten.

Spanning cysteine to phenylalanine, the CDR3 consists of 14 amino acids. Solely the CDR3 DNA is kept, with 42 bases framed from the first base. Per the germline V gene, SGDLS is the CDR1 and YYNGEE is the CDR2. V is reduced by 0 bases and J by 3 bases, leaving a spacing of 9 bases between them. A word on this clonotype: What this receptor recognizes is not known. Per-base quality was not reported, and no clone a single base away is much larger than it.

Sequencing used PBMCs, mostly from graft donor cells, obtained 360 days after TCRalphabeta/CD19-depleted stem cell transplant. The V and J segments used are TRBV9 and TRBJ1-1, with no D gene named confidently. The receptor's source is a male patient aged 2-15 years who had a stem cell transplant for acute lymphoblastic leukemia, so the T cells may come from the graft donor. The CDR3 corresponds to CASSVGGRDTEAFF. The DNA is TGTGCCAGCAGCGTAGGGGGAAGGGACACTGAAGCTTTCTTT.